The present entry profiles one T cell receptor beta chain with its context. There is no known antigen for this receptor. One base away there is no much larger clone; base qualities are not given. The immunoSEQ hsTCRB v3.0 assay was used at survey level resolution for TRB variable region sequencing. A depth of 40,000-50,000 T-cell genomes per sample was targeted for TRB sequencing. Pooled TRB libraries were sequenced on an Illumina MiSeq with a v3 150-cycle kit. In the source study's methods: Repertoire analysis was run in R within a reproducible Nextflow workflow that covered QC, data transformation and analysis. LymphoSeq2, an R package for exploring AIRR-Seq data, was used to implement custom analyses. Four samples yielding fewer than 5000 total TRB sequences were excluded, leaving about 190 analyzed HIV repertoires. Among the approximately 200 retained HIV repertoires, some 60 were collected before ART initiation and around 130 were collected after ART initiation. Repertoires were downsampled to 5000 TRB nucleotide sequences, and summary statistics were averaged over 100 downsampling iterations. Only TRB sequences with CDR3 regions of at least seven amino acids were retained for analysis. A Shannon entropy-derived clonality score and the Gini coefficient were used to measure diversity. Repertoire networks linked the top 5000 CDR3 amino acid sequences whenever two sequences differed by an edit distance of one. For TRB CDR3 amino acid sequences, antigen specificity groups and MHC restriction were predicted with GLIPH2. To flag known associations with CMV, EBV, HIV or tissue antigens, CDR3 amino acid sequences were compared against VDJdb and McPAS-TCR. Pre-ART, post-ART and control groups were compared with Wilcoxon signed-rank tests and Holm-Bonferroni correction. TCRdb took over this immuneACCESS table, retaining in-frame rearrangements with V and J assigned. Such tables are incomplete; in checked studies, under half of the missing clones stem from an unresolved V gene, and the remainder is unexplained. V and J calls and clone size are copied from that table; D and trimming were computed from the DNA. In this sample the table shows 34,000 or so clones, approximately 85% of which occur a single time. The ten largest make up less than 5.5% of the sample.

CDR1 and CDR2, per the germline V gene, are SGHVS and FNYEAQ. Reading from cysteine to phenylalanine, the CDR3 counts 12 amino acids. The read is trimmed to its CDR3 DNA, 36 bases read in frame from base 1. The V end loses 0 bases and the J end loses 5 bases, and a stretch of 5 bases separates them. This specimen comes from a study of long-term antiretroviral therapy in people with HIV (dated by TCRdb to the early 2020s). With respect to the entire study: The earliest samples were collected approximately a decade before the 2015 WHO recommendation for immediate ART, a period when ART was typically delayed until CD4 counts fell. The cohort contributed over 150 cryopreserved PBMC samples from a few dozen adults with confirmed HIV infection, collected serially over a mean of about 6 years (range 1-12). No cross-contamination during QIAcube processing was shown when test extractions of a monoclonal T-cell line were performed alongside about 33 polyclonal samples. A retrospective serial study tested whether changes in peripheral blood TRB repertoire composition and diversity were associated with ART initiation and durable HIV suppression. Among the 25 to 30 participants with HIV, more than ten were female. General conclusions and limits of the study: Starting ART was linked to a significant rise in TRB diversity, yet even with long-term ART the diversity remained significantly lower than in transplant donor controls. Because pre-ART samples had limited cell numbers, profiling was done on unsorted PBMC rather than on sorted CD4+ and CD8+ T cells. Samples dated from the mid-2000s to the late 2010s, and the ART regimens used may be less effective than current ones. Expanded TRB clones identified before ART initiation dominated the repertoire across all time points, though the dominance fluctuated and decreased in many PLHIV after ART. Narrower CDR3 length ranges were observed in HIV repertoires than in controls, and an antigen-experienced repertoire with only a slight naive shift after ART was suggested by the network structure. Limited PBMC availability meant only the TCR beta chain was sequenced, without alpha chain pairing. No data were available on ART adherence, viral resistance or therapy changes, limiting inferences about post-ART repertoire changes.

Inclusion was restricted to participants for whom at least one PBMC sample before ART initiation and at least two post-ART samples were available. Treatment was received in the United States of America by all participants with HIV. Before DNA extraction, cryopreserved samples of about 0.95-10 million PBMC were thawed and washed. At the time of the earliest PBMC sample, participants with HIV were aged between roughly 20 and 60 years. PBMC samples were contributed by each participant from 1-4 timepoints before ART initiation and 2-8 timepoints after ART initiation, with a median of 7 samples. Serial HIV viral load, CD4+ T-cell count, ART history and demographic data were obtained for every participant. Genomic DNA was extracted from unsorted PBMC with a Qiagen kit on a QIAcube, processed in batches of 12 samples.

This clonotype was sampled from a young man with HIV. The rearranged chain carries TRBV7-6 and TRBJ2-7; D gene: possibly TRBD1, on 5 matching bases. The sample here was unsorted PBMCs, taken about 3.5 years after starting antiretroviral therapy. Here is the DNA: TGTGCCAGCAGCTTAGCAGGGGACGAGCAGTACTTC. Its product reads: CASSLAGDEQYF.